The 21 T cell receptor beta chains presented below share a single source sample, sequenced in a study of cytomegalovirus exposure and HLA in healthy donors. PCR used 60 Vbeta primers and 13 Jbeta primers. Clones were sequenced by immunoSEQ multiplex PCR, and TCRdb holds only the in-frame ones, with some missing. This table holds about 41,000 clones. The sequencing input was PBMCs. The receptor source for this set is a man aged 30 to 39 in good health and CMV-seronegative.

The gene calls are TRBV4-3 and TRBJ1-4; no clear D gene. This CDR3 region has 16 residues. V shed 0 bases and J shed 7 bases, with 15 bases lying between them. Germline V gene lookup returns CDR1 LGHNA and CDR2 YSLEER. The CDR3 loop is CASSQDVPSPTEKLFF. DNA of the CDR3: TGCGCCAGCAGCCAAGATGTCCCAAGTCCTACTGAAAAACTGTTTTTT.

The chain links TRBV6-6 to TRBJ2-3; 8 bases line up with TRBD1. Trimming removed 6 bases from V and 1 base from J; junction bases left unmatched: 6. The CDR3 runs to 15 residues. The germline V gene encodes CDR1 MNHNY and CDR2 SVGAGI (reference sequence). The CDR3 is CASSLDRDGTDTQYF. DNA of the CDR3: TGTGCCAGCAGCCTGGACAGGGACGGCACAGATACGCAGTATTTT.

The chain recombines TRBV7-2 with TRBJ2-5; 9 bases align to TRBD1. V was pared by 4 bases and J by 5 bases, with 8 bases of the junction left unmatched. The germline CDR1 and CDR2 sequences are SGHTA and FQGNSA. This CDR3 has 15 residues. The chain's CDR3 is CASSSRQGGAETQYF. In DNA, the CDR3 is TGTGCCAGCAGCTCCCGACAGGGGGGGGCCGAGACCCAGTACTTC.

The chain joins TRBV7-8 to TRBJ2-7, with TRBD2 matching over 13 bases. Trimming took 3 bases from V and 2 from J; bases not matched to a gene: 13. Per germline, CDR1 SGHVS and CDR2 FQNEAQ. The CDR3 has 19 residues. The CDR3 region has the DNA TGTGCCAGCAGCTTCCTTGATGTGGAAGGACTAGCGGGAGCCTACGAGCAGTACTTC. Amino acid sequence: CASSFLDVEGLAGAYEQYF.

V gene TRBV20-1 combines with J gene TRBJ2-5; D is perhaps TRBD2 (5 bases). There are 8 residues in the CDR3. Germline V gives CDR1 DFQATT, CDR2 SNEGSKA (reference sequence). The CDR3 region has the DNA TGCAGCGCCGGGGCCCAGTACTTC. Translation: CSAGAQYF.

The chain is built from TRBV6-5 and TRBJ2-2; D gene unclear. The germline V and J ends were trimmed by 7 bases and 0 bases, with 6 bases remaining between them. Germline CDR1 is MNHEY and CDR2 is SVGAGI. The CDR3 totals 13 residues. Written as DNA, the CDR3 is TGTGCCAGCAAGGAGACGAACACCGGGGAGCTGTTTTTT. Translating it yields CASKETNTGELFF.

This chain uses TRBV13 with TRBJ2-1, with 11 bases aligning to TRBD2. Germline loops: CDR1 PRHDT, CDR2 FYEKMQ (reference sequence). V was clipped by 3 bases and J by 4 bases; unmatched bases: 5. The CDR3 extends over 16 amino acids. DNA for the CDR3: TGTGCCAGCAGCTTTCCGGGACTAGCGGTTTACAATGAGCAGTTCTTC. Protein sequence: CASSFPGLAVYNEQFF.

This chain joins TRBV20-1 and TRBJ1-1; 8 nucleotides agree with TRBD1. CDR1 and CDR2 from the germline V gene are DFQATT and SNEGSKA (reference sequence). V shed 5 bases and J 5 bases; nucleotides not matched to a gene: 1. The CDR3 covers 11 residues. The CDR3 nucleotides read TGCAGTGCTCGACAGGGGACTGAAGCTTTCTTT. Its translation: CSARQGTEAFF.

The chain has TRBV6-1 and TRBJ2-5; TRBD2 might be the D (5 bases). The J call may not be correct, given that the DNA end is closer to TRBJ2-7. The CDR3 has 15 residues. Germline CDR1 is MNHNS and CDR2 is SASEGT. The CDR3 loop is CASKTEDLSSYEQYF. The CDR3 DNA follows: TGTGCCAGCAAAACCGAGGACTTAAGCTCCTACGAGCAGTACTTC.

V usage is TRBV7-9 and J usage is TRBJ2-7; D call uncertain. The CDR3 is made up of 15 amino acids. Per the germline V gene, CDR1 is SEHNR and CDR2 is FQNEAQ (reference sequence). V lost 1 base and J lost 0, with 10 bases in between. CDR3 loop: CASSLGERYSYEQYF. The CDR3 DNA sequence: TGTGCCAGCAGCTTAGGCGAAAGATACTCCTACGAGCAGTACTTC. Complete variable domain (other parts from reference TRBV7-9 and TRBJ2-7): DTGVSQNPRHKITKRGQNVTFRCDPISEHNRLYWYRQTLGQGPEFLTYFQNEAQLEKSRLLSDRFSAERPKGSFSTLEIQRTEQGDSAMYLCASSLGERYSYEQYFGPGTRLTVT.

The chain couples TRBV27 to TRBJ2-1; TRBD2 matches 10 bases. Per the germline V gene, CDR1 is MNHEY and CDR2 is SMNVEV (reference sequence). This CDR3 spans 16 amino acids. The trim removed 3 bases at V and 4 bases at J, leaving 6 bases unmatched. CDR3: CASSLKLAGSYNEQFF. CDR3 DNA: TGTGCCAGCAGTTTGAAACTAGCGGGAAGTTACAATGAGCAGTTCTTC.

The chain has TRBV5-5 and TRBJ2-1; no reliable D call. Trimming cost V 1 base and J 8 bases, with 7 bases left between them. This CDR3 is built from 12 residues. The V gene's germline CDR1 is SGHKS and CDR2 YYEKEE (reference sequence). CDR3 sequence reads: CASSLNTHEQFF. As DNA, the CDR3 is TGTGCCAGCAGCTTGAACACCCATGAGCAGTTCTTC.

The chain couples TRBV19 to TRBJ1-1; no definite D call. The length of the CDR3 is 14 residues. Germline V gene sequence: CDR1 LNHDA, CDR2 SQIVND (reference sequence). The V end lost 3 bases, the J end lost 8 bases, and 16 bases lay between the germline ends. CDR3 amino acids: CASSIALTADEAFF. In DNA, the CDR3 is TGTGCCAGTAGTATTGCCCTCACAGCCGACGAAGCTTTCTTT.

The chain uses TRBV11-2 and TRBJ2-3; D unclear. Trimming took off 4 bases at V and 5 bases at J, with 7 bases between the two ends. The CDR3 consists of 12 residues. Germline V gene lookup returns CDR1 SGHAT and CDR2 FQNNGV. The CDR3 here is CASSSAVDTQYF. Here the CDR3 DNA reads TGTGCCAGCAGCTCCGCGGTAGATACGCAGTATTTT. The full variable domain, in which reference TRBV11-2 and TRBJ2-3 provide the parts outside the CDR3, is EAGVAQSPRYKIIEKRQSVAFWCNPISGHATLYWYQQILGQGPKLLIQFQNNGVVDDSQLPKDRFSAERLKGVDSTLKIQPAKLEDSAVYLCASSSAVDTQYFGPGTRLTVL.

Details on this clone: One end of the junction fails to match germline, which may point to a read error. This chain uses TRBV30 with TRBJ2-2; D might be TRBD2 (6 bases). Looked up from germline, CDR1 is GTSNPN and CDR2 is SVGIG (reference sequence). The CDR3 is 15 residues long. CDR3 DNA: TGTGCCGGGAGTGTATTAGCGGAGGACACCGGGGAGCTGTTTTTT. Encoded protein: CAGSVLAEDTGELFF.

CDR3 DNA: TGTGCCACCAGACCCAGCGGGAGTATATCCTACGAGCAGTACTTC. This codes for CATRPSGSISYEQYF. V gene TRBV15 combines with J gene TRBJ2-7; 8 bases align to TRBD2. The CDR3 loop spans 15 amino acids. Looked up from germline, CDR1 is LNHNV and CDR2 is YYDKDF (reference sequence). Unmatched junction bases numbered 8, after V lost 6 bases and J lost 1 base.

A note on this clone: At one of its ends the junction is not consistent with the germline gene, which may arise from a read error. Within the sample, other DNA sequences also encode this same CDR3. The genes are TRBV7-3 and TRBJ1-1; 7 positions match TRBD1. The germline V gene has CDR1 SGHTA and CDR2 FQGTGA. This CDR3 has 13 amino acids. The DNA of the CDR3 is TGTGCCAGCAGCGTGACAGGGATGACTGAGGCTTTCTTT. Protein sequence: CASSVTGMTEAFF.

Here the CDR3 DNA reads TGTGCCAGCAGTGAAAGGGGACAGGGGCCGGAGGGCTACACCTTC. Its translation is CASSERGQGPEGYTF. V usage is TRBV6-1 and J usage is TRBJ1-2, with 10 bases identical to TRBD1. Germline V gene lookup returns CDR1 MNHNS and CDR2 SASEGT. Trimming cost V 2 bases and J 8 bases; bases outside gene matches: 8. This CDR3 has 15 amino acids.

The chain combines TRBV14 with TRBJ1-3; D perhaps matches TRBD1 (5 bases). Trimming pared 1 base from V and 4 bases from J, leaving 5 bases between. Germline CDR1 SGHDN, CDR2 FVKESK. This CDR3 is built from 13 residues. The CDR3 here is CASSQAGGNTIYF. The CDR3 DNA is TGTGCCAGCAGCCAAGCAGGGGGAAACACCATATATTTT.

J is TRBJ2-5 and V is TRBV7-9; D gene unclear. The V end lost 5 bases, the J end lost 4 bases, and 8 bases lay between the germline ends. CDR3 length equals 12 residues. Per the germline V gene, CDR1 is SEHNR and CDR2 is FQNEAQ (reference sequence). The CDR3 is CASSLITETQYF. The CDR3, as DNA: TGTGCCAGCAGCCTAATCACAGAGACCCAGTACTTC.

The J gene is TRBJ1-1, the V gene TRBV4-1; tentative D call: TRBD1 (6 bases). V was shortened by 4 bases and J by 7 bases, with 13 bases between the two germline ends. Germline V gene lookup returns CDR1 MGHRA and CDR2 YSYEKL. The CDR3 extends over 13 amino acids. In nucleotides, the CDR3 is TGCGCCAGCAGCCGTACAGGGTTCCTTGAAGCTTTCTTT. It yields the protein CASSRTGFLEAFF.